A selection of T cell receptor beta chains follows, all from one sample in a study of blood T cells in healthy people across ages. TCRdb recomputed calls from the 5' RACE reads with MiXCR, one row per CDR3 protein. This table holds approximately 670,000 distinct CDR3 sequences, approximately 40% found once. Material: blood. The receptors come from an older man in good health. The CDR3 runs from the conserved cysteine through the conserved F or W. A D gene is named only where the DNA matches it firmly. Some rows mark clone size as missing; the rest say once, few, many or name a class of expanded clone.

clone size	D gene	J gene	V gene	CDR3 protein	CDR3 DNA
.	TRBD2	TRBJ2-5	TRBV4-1	CASSQGTAGEGETQYF	TGCGCCAGCAGCCAGGGAACAGCGGGAGAAGGCGAGACCCAGTACTTC
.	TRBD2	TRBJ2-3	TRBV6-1	CASSEMAGGTDTQYF	TGTGCCAGCAGTGAAATGGCGGGGGGCACAGATACGCAGTATTTT
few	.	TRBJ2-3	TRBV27	CASSLFPGTDTQYF	TGTGCCAGCAGTTTATTTCCGGGCACAGATACGCAGTATTTT
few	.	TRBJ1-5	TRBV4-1	CASSQDLPTANGGARQPQHF	TGCGCCAGCAGCCAAGATCTTCCTACCGCCAACGGGGGGGCTAGACAGCCCCAGCATTTT
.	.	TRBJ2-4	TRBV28	CASSFSPGGQYF	TGTGCCAGCAGTTTCAGCCCGGGCGGGCAGTACTTC
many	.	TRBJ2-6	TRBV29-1	CSVRLSGANVLTF	TGCAGCGTGAGGCTCTCTGGGGCCAACGTCCTGACTTTC
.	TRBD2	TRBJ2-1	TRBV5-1	CASSFGGAPSSYNEQFF	TGCGCCAGCAGCTTCGGGGGGGCCCCGTCAAGCTACAATGAGCAGTTCTTC
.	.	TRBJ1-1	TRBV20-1	CSARGQEGYTEAFF	TGCAGTGCTAGAGGACAAGAAGGGTACACTGAAGCTTTCTTT
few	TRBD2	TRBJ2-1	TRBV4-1	CASSQDTGGFGRDPYNEQFF	TGCGCCAGCAGCCAAGACACGGGGGGGTTCGGGAGGGACCCATACAATGAGCAGTTCTTC
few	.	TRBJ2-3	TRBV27	CASSSNSGPTNTQYF	TGTGCCAGCAGTTCGAATAGCGGACCCACGAATACGCAGTATTTT
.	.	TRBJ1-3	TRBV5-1	CASTKTEGSGNTIYF	TGCGCCAGCACCAAAACCGAGGGCTCTGGAAACACCATATATTTT
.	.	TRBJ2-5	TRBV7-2	CASSLGQEFETQYF	TGTGCCAGCAGCTTAGGGCAGGAGTTTGAGACCCAGTACTTC
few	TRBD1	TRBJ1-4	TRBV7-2	CASSLAGTASSTNEKLFF	TGTGCCAGCAGCTTAGCGGGGACAGCTAGTTCAACTAATGAAAAACTGTTTTTT
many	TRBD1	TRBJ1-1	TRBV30	CAWGRDRNTEAFF	TGTGCCTGGGGGCGGGACAGGAACACTGAAGCTTTCTTT
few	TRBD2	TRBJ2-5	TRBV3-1	CASSHHAGTSGRETQYF	TGTGCCAGCAGCCACCACGCCGGGACTAGCGGGCGAGAGACCCAGTACTTC
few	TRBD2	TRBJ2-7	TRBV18	CASSPGTSLGEQYF	TGTGCCAGCTCACCAGGGACTAGCCTTGGTGAGCAGTACTTC
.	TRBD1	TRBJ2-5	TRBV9	CAGTQGAFGEQYF	TGTGCCGGCACCCAGGGGGCCTTCGGGGAGCAGTACTTC
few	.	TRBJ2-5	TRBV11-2	CASSLDSTGPETQYF	TGTGCCAGCAGCTTAGATTCGACAGGCCCCGAGACCCAGTACTTC
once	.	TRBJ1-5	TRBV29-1	CSAGYPDQPQHF	TGCAGCGCCGGGTACCCTGATCAGCCCCAGCATTTT
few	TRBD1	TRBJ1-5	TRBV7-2	CASSSGTGVSNQPQHF	TGTGCCAGCAGCTCAGGGACAGGGGTTAGCAATCAGCCCCAGCATTTT
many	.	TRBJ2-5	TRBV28	CASSFSGGETQYF	TGTGCCAGCAGTTTTTCAGGGGGGGAGACCCAGTACTTC
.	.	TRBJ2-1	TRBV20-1	CSASSGTYSSYNGQFF	TGCAGTGCTTCTTCCGGGACTTATTCCTCCTACAATGGGCAGTTCTTC
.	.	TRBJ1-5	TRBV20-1	CSARFSPTSNQPQHF	TGCAGTGCTAGATTTTCCCCGACAAGTAATCAGCCCCAGCATTTT
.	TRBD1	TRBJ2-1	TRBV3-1	CASSQAQDRGSNEQFF	TGTGCCAGCAGCCAAGCTCAGGACAGGGGATCCAATGAGCAGTTCTTC
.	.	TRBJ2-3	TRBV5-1	CASSLGTFGDTQYF	TGCGCCAGCAGCTTGGGGACTTTCGGCGATACGCAGTATTTT
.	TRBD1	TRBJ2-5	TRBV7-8	CASSPNRGQGETQYF	TGTGCCAGCAGCCCAAACAGGGGGCAAGGAGAGACCCAGTACTTC
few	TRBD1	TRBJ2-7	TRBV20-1	CSATPGQGFEQYF	TGCAGTGCTACCCCGGGACAGGGGTTCGAGCAGTACTTC
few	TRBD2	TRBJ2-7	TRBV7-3	CASSLRREGHEQYF	TGTGCCAGCAGCTTAAGGCGGGAGGGACACGAGCAGTACTTC
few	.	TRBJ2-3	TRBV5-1	CASSLVIGTDTQYF	TGCGCCAGCAGCTTGGTGATCGGGACAGATACGCAGTATTTT
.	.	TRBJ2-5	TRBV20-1	CSASLVETQYF	TGCAGTGCTAGTCTAGTTGAGACCCAGTACTTC
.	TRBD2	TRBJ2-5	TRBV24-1	CATSAQLASYNEQYF	TGTGCCACCAGTGCTCAACTAGCGTCCTACAATGAGCAGTACTTC
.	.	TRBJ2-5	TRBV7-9	CASSFDRGWTQYF	TGTGCCAGCAGTTTTGACCGCGGATGGACCCAGTACTTC
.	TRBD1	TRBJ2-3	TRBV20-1	CSAGDRAGITDTQYF	TGCAGTGCGGGTGACAGGGCCGGGATCACAGATACGCAGTATTTT
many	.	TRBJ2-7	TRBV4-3	CASSQDRVYNEQYF	TGCGCCAGCAGCCAAGATAGGGTATACAACGAGCAGTACTTC
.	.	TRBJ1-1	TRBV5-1	CASSLSGSGHTEAFF	TGCGCCAGCAGCTTGTCTGGGAGTGGGCACACTGAAGCTTTCTTT
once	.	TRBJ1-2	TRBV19	CASSITGPGRGYTF	TGTGCCAGTAGCATAACGGGGCCAGGGCGCGGCTACACCTTC
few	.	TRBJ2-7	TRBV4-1	CASSQILGRRSEQYF	TGCGCCAGCAGCCAAATCTTGGGGCGTCGGTCCGAGCAGTACTTC
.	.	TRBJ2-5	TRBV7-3	CASSSLQGKETQYF	TGTGCCAGCAGCTCCCTACAGGGAAAAGAGACCCAGTACTTC
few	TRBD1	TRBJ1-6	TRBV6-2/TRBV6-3	CASSSRWTGENSPLHF	TGTGCCAGCAGTTCCCGCTGGACAGGGGAGAATTCACCCCTCCACTTT
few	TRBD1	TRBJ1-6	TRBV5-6	CASLYSGQGFSPLHF	TGTGCCAGCCTTTATTCGGGACAGGGGTTCTCACCCCTCCACTTT
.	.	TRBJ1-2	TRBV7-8	CASTFLVAVTANYGYTF	TGTGCCAGCACCTTTTTAGTAGCCGTGACTGCTAACTATGGCTATACCTTC
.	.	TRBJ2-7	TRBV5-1	CASSLVSGISYEQYF	TGCGCCAGCAGCTTGGTGTCAGGGATCTCCTACGAGCAGTACTTC
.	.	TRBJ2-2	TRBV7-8	CASSLADSNTGELFF	TGTGCCAGCAGCTTAGCGGACTCGAACACCGGGGAGCTGTTTTTT
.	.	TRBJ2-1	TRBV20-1	CSATLGVRYNEQFF	TGCAGTGCTACGTTAGGAGTTCGATACAATGAGCAGTTCTTC
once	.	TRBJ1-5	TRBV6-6	CATGGNQPQHF	TGTGCCACAGGGGGCAATCAGCCCCAGCATTTT
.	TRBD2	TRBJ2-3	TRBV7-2	CASSSVSGRVEDTQYF	TGTGCCAGCAGCTCAGTTAGCGGGAGGGTTGAAGATACGCAGTATTTT
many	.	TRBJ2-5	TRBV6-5	CASSSGPETQYF	TGTGCCAGCAGTTCAGGCCCGGAGACCCAGTACTTC
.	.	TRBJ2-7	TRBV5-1	CASSPFVVGEQYF	TGCGCCAGCAGCCCCTTCGTGGTCGGCGAGCAGTACTTC
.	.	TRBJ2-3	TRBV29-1	CNTRQSTDTQYF	TGCAACACCCGACAGTCCACAGATACGCAGTATTTT
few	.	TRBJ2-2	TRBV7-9	CARGTSTNTGELFF	TGTGCCAGGGGGACCAGCACGAACACCGGGGAGCTGTTTTTT
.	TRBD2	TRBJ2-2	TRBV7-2	CASSPRWGLAGGGTGELFF	TGTGCCAGCAGCCCCCGATGGGGACTAGCGGGAGGAGGAACCGGGGAGCTGTTTTTT
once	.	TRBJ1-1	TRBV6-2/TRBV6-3	CASSYWGKENTEAFF	TGTGCCAGCAGTTACTGGGGTAAGGAGAACACTGAAGCTTTCTTT
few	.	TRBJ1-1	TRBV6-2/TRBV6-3	CASSLQGLSTEAFF	TGTGCCAGCAGTCTACAGGGTTTGAGCACTGAAGCTTTCTTT
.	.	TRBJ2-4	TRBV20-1	CSAYPTGLAKNIQYF	TGCAGTGCTTATCCGACAGGCCTAGCCAAAAACATTCAGTACTTC
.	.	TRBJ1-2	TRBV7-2	CASSLGFGSNYGYTF	TGTGCCAGCAGCTTAGGTTTCGGATCTAACTATGGCTACACCTTC
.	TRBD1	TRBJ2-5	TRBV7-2	CASSYRDRGGRETRYF	TGTGCCAGCAGCTACCGGGACAGGGGAGGCAGAGAGACCCGGTACTTC
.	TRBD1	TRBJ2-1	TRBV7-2	CASSVGQVRYNEQFF	TGTGCCAGCAGCGTCGGACAGGTCCGCTACAATGAGCAGTTCTTC